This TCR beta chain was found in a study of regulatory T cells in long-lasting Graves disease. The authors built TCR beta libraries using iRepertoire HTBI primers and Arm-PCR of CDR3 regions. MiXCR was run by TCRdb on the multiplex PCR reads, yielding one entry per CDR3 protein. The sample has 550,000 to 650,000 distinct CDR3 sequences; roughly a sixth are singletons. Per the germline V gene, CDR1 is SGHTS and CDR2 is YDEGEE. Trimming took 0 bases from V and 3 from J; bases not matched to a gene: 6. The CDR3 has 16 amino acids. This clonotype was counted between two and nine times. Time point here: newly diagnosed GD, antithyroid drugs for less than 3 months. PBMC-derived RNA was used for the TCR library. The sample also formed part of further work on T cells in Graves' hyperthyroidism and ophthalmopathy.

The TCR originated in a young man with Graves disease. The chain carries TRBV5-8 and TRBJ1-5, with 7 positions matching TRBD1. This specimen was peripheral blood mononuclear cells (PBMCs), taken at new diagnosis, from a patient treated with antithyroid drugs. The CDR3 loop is CASSLGAGQANQPQHF. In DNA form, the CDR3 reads TGTGCCAGCAGCTTGGGGGCCGGACAGGCCAATCAGCCCCAGCATTTT.